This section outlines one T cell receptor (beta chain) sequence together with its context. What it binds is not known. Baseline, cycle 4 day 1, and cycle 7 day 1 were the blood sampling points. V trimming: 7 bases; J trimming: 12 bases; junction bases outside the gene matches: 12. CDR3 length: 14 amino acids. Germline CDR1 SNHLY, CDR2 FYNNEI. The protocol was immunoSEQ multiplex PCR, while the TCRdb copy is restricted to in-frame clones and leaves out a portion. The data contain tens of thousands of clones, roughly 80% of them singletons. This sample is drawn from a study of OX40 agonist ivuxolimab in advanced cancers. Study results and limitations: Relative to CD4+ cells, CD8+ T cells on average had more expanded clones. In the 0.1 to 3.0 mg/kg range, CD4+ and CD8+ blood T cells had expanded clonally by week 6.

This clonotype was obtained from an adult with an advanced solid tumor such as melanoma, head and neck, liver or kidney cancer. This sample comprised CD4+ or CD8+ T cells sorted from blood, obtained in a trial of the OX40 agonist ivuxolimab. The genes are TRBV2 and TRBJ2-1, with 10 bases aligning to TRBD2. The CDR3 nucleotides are TGTGCCAGCAACAATCTAGCGGGAGATGAGGGGCAGTTCTTC. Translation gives CASNNLAGDEGQFF.